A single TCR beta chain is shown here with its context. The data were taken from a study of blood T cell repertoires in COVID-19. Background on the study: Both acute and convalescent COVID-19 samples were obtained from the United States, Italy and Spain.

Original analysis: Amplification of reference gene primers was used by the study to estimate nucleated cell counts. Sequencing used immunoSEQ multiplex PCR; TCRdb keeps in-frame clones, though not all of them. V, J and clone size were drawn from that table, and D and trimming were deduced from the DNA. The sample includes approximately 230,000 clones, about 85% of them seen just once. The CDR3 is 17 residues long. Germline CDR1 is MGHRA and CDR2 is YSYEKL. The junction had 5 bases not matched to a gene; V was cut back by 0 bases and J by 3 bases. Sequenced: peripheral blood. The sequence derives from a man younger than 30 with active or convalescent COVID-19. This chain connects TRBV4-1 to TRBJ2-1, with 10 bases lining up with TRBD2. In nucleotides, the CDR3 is TGCGCCAGCAGCCAAGAGGCTAGCGGGGGATACTACAATGAGCAGTTCTTC. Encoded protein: CASSQEASGGYYNEQFF.